Following are 24 T cell receptor beta chains from one sample sequenced in a study of blood T cell repertoires in COVID-19. Clones were read by immunoSEQ multiplex PCR, and TCRdb kept only the in-frame ones, dropping some. The sample yields approximately 310,000 clones, roughly 86% seen once. The sample comprised peripheral blood. The receptors shown here come from a woman between 50 and 59 years old who had recovered from COVID-19.

This chain connects TRBV13 to TRBJ1-1; unclear D gene. In germline, CDR1 is PRHDT, CDR2 FYEKMQ (reference sequence). V was cut by 3 bases and J by 2 bases, with 4 bases left in between. The CDR3 has 12 residues. Here the CDR3 DNA reads TGTGCCAGCAGCTTTAGCAACACTGAAGCTTTCTTT. Protein sequence: CASSFSNTEAFF. The full variable domain, completed using reference TRBV13 and TRBJ1-1, is AAGVIQSPRHLIKEKRETATLKCYPIPRHDTVYWYQQGPGQDPQFLISFYEKMQSDKGSIPDRFSAQQFSDYHSELNMSSLELGDSALYFCASSFSNTEAFFGQGTRLTVV.

This sequence joins TRBV5-4 and TRBJ1-4; a possible D gene is TRBD1 (6 bases). The germline V gene has CDR1 SGHNT and CDR2 YYREEE (reference sequence). V lost 2 bases, J lost 0 bases, and 8 bases lay in between. This CDR3 has 15 amino acids. The CDR3, as DNA: TGTGCCAGCAGCTTATCAGGGGCAACTAATGAAAAACTGTTTTTT. Amino acid sequence: CASSLSGATNEKLFF. The full variable domain, with the rest looked up from reference TRBV5-4 and TRBJ1-4, is ETGVTQSPTHLIKTRGQQVTLRCSSQSGHNTVSWYQQALGQGPQFIFQYYREEENGRGNFPPRFSGLQFPNYSSELNVNALELDDSALYLCASSLSGATNEKLFFGSGTQLSVL.

The chain uses TRBV4-1 and TRBJ2-3; 9 bases line up with TRBD1. V lost 4 bases and J lost 4; bases outside the gene matches: 9. The CDR3 is made up of 16 amino acids. Looked up from germline, CDR1 is MGHRA and CDR2 is YSYEKL. This CDR3 is CASSRIPGQGSDTQYF. The CDR3 nucleotides read TGCGCCAGCAGCCGTATACCGGGACAGGGATCAGATACGCAGTATTTT.

The chain links TRBV5-1 to TRBJ1-1; the D gene is possibly TRBD1 (6 bases). V lost 1 base and J 1 base, leaving 8 bases between the germline ends. Germline V lookup: CDR1 SGHRS, CDR2 YFSETQ. The CDR3 totals 14 residues. CDR3 amino acids: CASSLQTGNTEAFF. The CDR3 DNA sequence: TGCGCCAGCAGCTTGCAGACAGGGAACACTGAAGCTTTCTTT. The whole variable domain, filled in from reference TRBV5-1 and TRBJ1-1, reads KAGVTQTPRYLIKTRGQQVTLSCSPISGHRSVSWYQQTPGQGLQFLFEYFSETQRNKGNFPGRFSGRQFSNSRSEMNVSTLELGDSALYLCASSLQTGNTEAFFGQGTRLTVV.

The chain recombines TRBV28 with TRBJ1-2; tentative D call: TRBD1 (5 bases). The CDR3 is made up of 14 amino acids. Trimming pared 5 bases from V and 4 bases from J, leaving 14 bases between. Germline CDR1 reads MDHEN; CDR2 reads SYDVKM. CDR3: CASSRTGVSYGYTF. In nucleotides, the CDR3 is TGTGCCAGCAGTCGCACAGGAGTATCCTATGGCTACACCTTC.

This clone was observed a single time. The genes are TRBV28 and TRBJ2-2, with 12 bases aligning to TRBD2. The germline V gene encodes CDR1 MDHEN and CDR2 SYDVKM. The CDR3 runs 17 residues. V lost 4 bases to trimming and J lost 5 bases; unmatched junction nucleotides: 8. The CDR3 nucleotides are TGTGCCAGCAGTTACCCTAGCGGGGGGGCATGGACCGGGGAGCTGTTTTTT. This codes for CASSYPSGGAWTGELFF.

The V call is TRBV4-3, the J call TRBJ2-1, with D possibly matching TRBD1 (5 bases). CDR1 LGHNA and CDR2 YSLEER come from the germline V gene. Trimming pared 0 bases from V and 0 bases from J, leaving 6 bases between. This CDR3 spans 15 amino acids. CDR3 sequence reads: CASSQDRDSYNEQFF. The CDR3 coding sequence is TGCGCCAGCAGCCAAGACAGGGACTCCTACAATGAGCAGTTCTTC.

This chain connects TRBV24-1 to TRBJ1-1, with D possibly being TRBD1 (6 bases). The V gene's germline CDR1 is KGHDR and CDR2 SFDVKD. The germline V and J ends were trimmed by 9 bases and 3 bases, with 13 bases remaining between them. The CDR3 is 13 residues long. This CDR3 is CATAKQGYTEAFF. CDR3 nucleotides: TGTGCCACCGCAAAACAGGGCTACACTGAAGCTTTCTTT.

The chain links TRBV5-5 to TRBJ2-1; maybe TRBD1 (5 bases). The CDR3 is 14 amino acids. V lost 3 bases and J lost 4, with 11 bases in between. The germline V gene encodes CDR1 SGHKS and CDR2 YYEKEE (reference sequence). This CDR3 reads CASSSRELYNEQFF. The CDR3 DNA follows: TGTGCCAGCAGCTCCAGGGAACTATACAATGAGCAGTTCTTC.

This clone was counted once. The chain couples TRBV29-1 to TRBJ1-2; TRBD1 might be the D (6 bases). Germline V gene data show CDR1 as SQVTM and CDR2 as ANQGSEA. The CDR3 sequence is 14 residues long. The V and J ends lost 7 bases and 0 bases respectively, with 15 bases between them. The CDR3 sequence is CSATTGITNYGYTF. In DNA form, the CDR3 reads TGCAGCGCGACTACAGGGATTACTAACTATGGCTACACCTTC.

This clone was observed once. The rearrangement joins TRBV18 to TRBJ1-1; weak D call: TRBD1 (6 bases). This CDR3 contains 15 residues. Germline V gene lookup returns CDR1 KGHSH and CDR2 LQKENI. Trimming stripped 1 base from V and 3 bases from J, with 12 bases between. In DNA form, the CDR3 reads TGTGCCAGCTCACCACTCACAGGGATGGACACTGAAGCTTTCTTT. This translates into CASSPLTGMDTEAFF.

The chain carries TRBV19 and TRBJ1-1; D may be TRBD1 (6 bases). Germline CDR1 is LNHDA and CDR2 is SQIVND (reference sequence). This CDR3 has 13 residues. V was clipped by 4 bases and J by 1 base, with 7 bases between them. The CDR3 DNA sequence: TGTGCCAGTAGTAGGGGACAGAACACTGAAGCTTTCTTT. Translated, it gives CASSRGQNTEAFF.

V usage is TRBV6-2 or TRBV6-3 and J usage is TRBJ1-5; possible D gene TRBD1, 5 bases. Trimming shortened V by 5 bases and J by 1 base, and 15 bases separated the two germline ends. The CDR3 consists of 16 residues. Germline CDR1 reads MNHEY; CDR2 reads SVGEGT. CDR3 protein: CASSLRGGGSNQPQHF. The CDR3 DNA reads as TGTGCCAGCAGTCTTCGGGGCGGGGGAAGCAATCAGCCCCAGCATTTT.

The chain uses TRBV10-3 and TRBJ2-7, with 7 positions matching TRBD1. The germline V gene has CDR1 ENHRY and CDR2 SYGVKD. This CDR3 is built from 13 residues. The V segment lost 6 bases and the J segment 0 bases; nucleotides outside the gene matches: 2. CDR3 amino acids: CAIRDRSSYEQYF. DNA for the CDR3: TGTGCCATCAGGGACAGGTCCTCCTACGAGCAGTACTTC.

The gene calls are TRBV6-6 and TRBJ1-3, with 7 bases fitting TRBD1. Losses at the gene ends were 4 bases for V and 0 bases for J; bases not matched to a gene: 3. Germline loops: CDR1 MNHNY, CDR2 SVGAGI (reference sequence). The CDR3 is 15 amino acids. The CDR3 region has the DNA TGTGCCAGCAGTTTCCGGGACAGCTCTGGAAACACCATATATTTT. As protein: CASSFRDSSGNTIYF.

This chain joins TRBV15 and TRBJ2-1, with D perhaps matching TRBD2 (6 bases). Trimming removed 4 bases at V and 10 bases at J, with 23 bases between. From germline, CDR1 is LNHNV and CDR2 YYDKDF (reference sequence). CDR3 length equals 16 residues. The CDR3 nucleotides read TGTGCCACCAGCACCGGATCCGGGAGCGTGTTGGGCGAGCAGTTCTTC. It translates to CATSTGSGSVLGEQFF. Filled out from reference TRBV15 and TRBJ2-1, the complete variable domain reads DAMVIQNPRYQVTQFGKPVTLSCSQTLNHNVMYWYQQKSSQAPKLLFHYYDKDFNNEADTPDNFQSRRPNTSFCFLDIRSPGLGDTAMYLCATSTGSGSVLGEQFFGPGTRLTVL.

The rearrangement links TRBV19 to TRBJ1-4; D might be TRBD1 (6 bases). Trimming removed 1 base at V and 8 bases at J, with 17 bases between. This CDR3 has 16 amino acids. From germline, CDR1 is LNHDA and CDR2 SQIVND (reference sequence). The CDR3 coding sequence is TGTGCCAGTAGTATAGGGAACAGGGTACGGGGCGAAAAACTGTTTTTT. Its translation is CASSIGNRVRGEKLFF.

Turning to this clone: One junction end disagrees with the germline gene, perhaps due to a read error. This chain uses TRBV6-5 with TRBJ1-2; TRBD1 agrees at 7 bases. The germline V gene has CDR1 MNHEY and CDR2 SVGAGI. The CDR3 consists of 14 residues. CDR3 in DNA: TGTGCCAGCAGCGACGGGACAGTAGTTTATGGCTGCACCTTC. It translates to CASSDGTVVYGCTF.

This chain joins TRBV10-2 and TRBJ2-3; TRBD2 aligns across 7 bases. Trimming took 3 bases from V and 4 from J; bases not matched to a gene: 4. Germline V gene data show CDR1 as WSHSY and CDR2 as SAAADI. The CDR3 contains 14 residues. The CDR3 DNA is TGCGCCAGCAGTGATTGGGAGGGCGCAGATACGCAGTATTTT. Amino acids: CASSDWEGADTQYF.

The genes are TRBV3-1 (or the pseudogene TRBV3-2) and TRBJ2-2, with no clear D. There are 11 residues in the CDR3. Germline CDR1 LGHDT, CDR2 YNNKEL (reference sequence). The ends were cut back, 6 bases at V and 7 bases at J, with 6 bases in the middle. CDR3 amino acids: CASRAGGELFF. DNA of the CDR3: TGTGCCAGCAGAGCCGGCGGGGAGCTGTTTTTT.

This chain joins TRBV10-3 and TRBJ2-1; TRBD2 might be the D (6 bases). Trimming cost V 3 bases and J 10 bases, with 10 bases left between them. The CDR3 loop spans 12 amino acids. Germline CDR1 reads ENHRY; CDR2 reads SYGVKD. This CDR3 is CAISELANEQFF. The DNA for the CDR3 is TGTGCCATCAGTGAACTAGCCAACGAGCAGTTCTTC.

The V call is TRBV4-1, the J call TRBJ2-6, with TRBD2 matching over 9 bases. Germline V lookup: CDR1 MGHRA, CDR2 YSYEKL. V was clipped by 4 bases and J by 0 bases; unmatched bases: 7. There are 18 residues in the CDR3. The CDR3 region is CASSRRLAESSGANVLTF. DNA of the CDR3: TGCGCCAGCAGCCGACGACTAGCGGAAAGCTCTGGGGCCAACGTCCTGACTTTC.

The chain uses TRBV2 and TRBJ2-2; D might be TRBD1 (5 bases). Trimming shortened V by 6 bases and J by 3 bases, and 23 bases separated the two germline ends. Per germline, CDR1 SNHLY and CDR2 FYNNEI. The CDR3 totals 18 residues. The CDR3 bases are TGTGCCAGCAGCGTTCCTTCTACTCCAGGGTACGACACCGGGGAGCTGTTTTTT. Translation gives CASSVPSTPGYDTGELFF.

V gene TRBV19 combines with J gene TRBJ2-7; 8 bases line up with TRBD1. The junction had 6 bases not matched to a gene; V was cut back by 3 bases and J by 5 bases. The CDR3 consists of 14 residues. Germline V gene sequence: CDR1 LNHDA, CDR2 SQIVND (reference sequence). The CDR3 DNA sequence: TGTGCCAGTAGTATTAACAGGGGGAGCAACGAGCAGTACTTC. Translated: CASSINRGSNEQYF.